This T cell receptor beta chain was captured in a study of neurological immune-mediated disorders. V was trimmed by 6 bases and J by 6 bases, leaving 19 bases between them. There are 15 residues in the CDR3. The germline CDR1 and CDR2 sequences are SGHDT and YYEEEE. Study-wide findings and caveats: Phylogenetic grouping placed 18 of 34 multiple sclerosis patients' repertoires in one related-CDR3 cluster, a possible signature.

This clonotype was recorded at least ten times. The antigen is unknown. The cDNA was generated by 5'RACE with 10-nucleotide random UMIs. Sequencing runs each generated in excess of 200 million TCR-beta sequences derived from 15-18 subjects. TCRdb re-analysed the 5' RACE reads in MiXCR, keeping a single row per CDR3 protein. The sample consists of just over 95,000 distinct CDR3 sequences, roughly 4% of them appearing once. Source material: PBMCs. The chain is built from TRBV5-6 and TRBJ2-1; perhaps D is TRBD1 or TRBD2 (5 bases each). This clonotype was sampled from a woman aged 18 to 35 with multiple sclerosis. The DNA for the CDR3 is TGTGCCAGCAACTGGGGCAGGCTAGCCCCCAATGAGCAGTTCTTC. This gives the protein CASNWGRLAPNEQFF. Complete variable domain (other parts from reference TRBV5-6 and TRBJ2-1): DAGVTQSPTHLIKTRGQQVTLRCSPKSGHDTVSWYQQALGQGPQFIFQYYEEEERQRGNFPDRFSGHQFPNYSSELNVNALLLGDSALYLCASNWGRLAPNEQFFGPGTRLTVL.